The following is a T cell receptor (beta chain) sequence with its context. The ends were cut back, 7 bases at V and 5 bases at J, with 15 bases in the middle. Germline lookup yields CDR1 MDHEN and CDR2 SYDVKM. This CDR3 contains 15 residues. The sample belongs to a study of blood T cell repertoires in COVID-19. Study-wide context: Specimens from acute and convalescent COVID-19 originated in the United States, Italy and Spain. T cells, B-cell-depleted T cells, or PBMCs supplied cDNA or gDNA.

Original processing methods: Cell counts per sample came from amplifying reference gene primers. The protocol was immunoSEQ multiplex PCR, while the TCRdb copy is restricted to in-frame clones and leaves out a portion. That table gives V, J and clone size, and the DNA gave D and trimming. The table shows about 120,000 clones, with around four fifths occurring only once. Sequencing used peripheral blood. V usage is TRBV28 and J usage is TRBJ1-6; D perhaps matches TRBD1 (5 bases). The TCR comes from a human donor in a cohort sampled during active COVID-19. The CDR3 sequence: CASNTQGPNNSPLHF. CDR3 coding DNA: TGTGCCAGCAATACTCAGGGTCCTAATAATTCACCCCTCCACTTT. Looking up the rest from reference TRBV28 and TRBJ1-6 gives the full variable domain: DVKVTQSSRYLVKRTGEKVFLECVQDMDHENMFWYRQDPGLGLRLIYFSYDVKMKEKGDIPEGYSVSREKKERFSLILESASTNQTSMYLCASNTQGPNNSPLHFGNGTRLTVT.